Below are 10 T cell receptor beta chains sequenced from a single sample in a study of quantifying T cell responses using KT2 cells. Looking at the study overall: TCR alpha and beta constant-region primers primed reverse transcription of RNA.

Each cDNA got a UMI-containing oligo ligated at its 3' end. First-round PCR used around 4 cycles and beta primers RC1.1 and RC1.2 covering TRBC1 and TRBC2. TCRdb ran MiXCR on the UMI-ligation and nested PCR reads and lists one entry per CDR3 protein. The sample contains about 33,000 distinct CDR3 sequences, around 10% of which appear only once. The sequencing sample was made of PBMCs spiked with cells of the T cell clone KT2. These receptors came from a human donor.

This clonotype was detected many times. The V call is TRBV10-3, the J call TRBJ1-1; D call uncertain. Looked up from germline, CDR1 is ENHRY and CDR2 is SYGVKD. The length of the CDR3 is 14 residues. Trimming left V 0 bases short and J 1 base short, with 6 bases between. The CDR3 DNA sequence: TGTGCCATCAGTGAGTCTCACAGGAACACTGAAGCTTTCTTT. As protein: CAISESHRNTEAFF.

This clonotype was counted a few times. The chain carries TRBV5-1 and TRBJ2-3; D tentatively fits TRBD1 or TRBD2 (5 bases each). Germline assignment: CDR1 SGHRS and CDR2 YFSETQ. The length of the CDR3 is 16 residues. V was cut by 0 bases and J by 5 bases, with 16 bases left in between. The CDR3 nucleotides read TGCGCCAGCAGCTTGGAAGCCAGAGGGGCCCAAGATACGCAGTATTTT. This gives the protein CASSLEARGAQDTQYF. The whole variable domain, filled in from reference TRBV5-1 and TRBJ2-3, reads KAGVTQTPRYLIKTRGQQVTLSCSPISGHRSVSWYQQTPGQGLQFLFEYFSETQRNKGNFPGRFSGRQFSNSRSEMNVSTLELGDSALYLCASSLEARGAQDTQYFGPGTRLTVL.

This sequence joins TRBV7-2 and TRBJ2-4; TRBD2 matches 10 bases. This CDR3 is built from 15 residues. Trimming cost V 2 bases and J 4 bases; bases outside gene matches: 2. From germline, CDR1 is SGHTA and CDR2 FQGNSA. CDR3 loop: CASSLLAGDKNIQYF. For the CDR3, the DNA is TGTGCCAGCAGCTTACTAGCGGGGGATAAAAACATTCAGTACTTC. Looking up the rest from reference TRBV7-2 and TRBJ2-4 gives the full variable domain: GAGVSQSPSNKVTEKGKDVELRCDPISGHTALYWYRQSLGQGLEFLIYFQGNSAPDKSGLPSDRFSAERTGGSVSTLTIQRTQQEDSAVYLCASSLLAGDKNIQYFGAGTRLSVL.

The CDR3 region has the DNA TGCGCCAGCAGCCAAGGACGGGACAGGGGAAGAAACACCATATATTTT. Its translation is CASSQGRDRGRNTIYF. V gene TRBV4-1 combines with J gene TRBJ1-3; 10 bases align to TRBD1. The CDR3 contains 16 residues. The V gene's germline CDR1 is MGHRA and CDR2 YSYEKL. Trimming removed 1 base from V and 5 bases from J; junction bases left unmatched: 5.

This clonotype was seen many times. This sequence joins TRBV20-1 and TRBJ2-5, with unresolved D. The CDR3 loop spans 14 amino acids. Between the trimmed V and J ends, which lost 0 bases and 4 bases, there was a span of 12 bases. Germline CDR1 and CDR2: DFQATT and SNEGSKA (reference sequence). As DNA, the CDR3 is TGCAGTGCTAGAGATTTGAAAGCGCGAGAGACCCAGTACTTC. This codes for CSARDLKARETQYF.

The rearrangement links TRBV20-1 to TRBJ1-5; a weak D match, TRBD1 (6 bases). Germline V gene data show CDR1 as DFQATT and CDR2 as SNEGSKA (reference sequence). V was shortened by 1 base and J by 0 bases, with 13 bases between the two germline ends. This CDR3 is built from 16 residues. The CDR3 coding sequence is TGCAGTGCTAGAGCTGGGACACTTTATAGCAATCAGCCCCAGCATTTT. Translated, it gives CSARAGTLYSNQPQHF.

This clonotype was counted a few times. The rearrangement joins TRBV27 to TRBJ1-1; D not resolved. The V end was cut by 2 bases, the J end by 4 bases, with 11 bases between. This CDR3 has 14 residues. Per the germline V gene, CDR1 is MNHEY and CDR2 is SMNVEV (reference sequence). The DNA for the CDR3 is TGTGCCAGCAGTTTAATGGGCCGCGGCACTGAAGCTTTCTTT. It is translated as CASSLMGRGTEAFF.

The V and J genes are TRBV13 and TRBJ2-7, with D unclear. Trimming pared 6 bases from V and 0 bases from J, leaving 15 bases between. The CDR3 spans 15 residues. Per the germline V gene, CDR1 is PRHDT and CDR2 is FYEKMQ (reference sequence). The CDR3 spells CASSRLAESSYEQYF. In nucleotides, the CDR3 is TGTGCCAGCAGTCGACTGGCGGAGAGCTCCTACGAGCAGTACTTC.

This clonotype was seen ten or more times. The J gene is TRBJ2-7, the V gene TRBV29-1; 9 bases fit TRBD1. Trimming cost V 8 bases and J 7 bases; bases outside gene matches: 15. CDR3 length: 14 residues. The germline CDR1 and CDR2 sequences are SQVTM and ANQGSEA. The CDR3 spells CSIWDRVGIGEQYF. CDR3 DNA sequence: TGCAGCATATGGGACAGGGTTGGAATTGGGGAGCAGTACTTC.

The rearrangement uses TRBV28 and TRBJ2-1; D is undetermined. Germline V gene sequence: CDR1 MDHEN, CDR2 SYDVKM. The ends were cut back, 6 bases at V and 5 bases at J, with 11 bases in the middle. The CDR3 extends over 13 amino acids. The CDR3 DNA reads TGTGCCAGCAGACTTGGATCCCACAATGAGCAGTTCTTC. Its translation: CASRLGSHNEQFF.